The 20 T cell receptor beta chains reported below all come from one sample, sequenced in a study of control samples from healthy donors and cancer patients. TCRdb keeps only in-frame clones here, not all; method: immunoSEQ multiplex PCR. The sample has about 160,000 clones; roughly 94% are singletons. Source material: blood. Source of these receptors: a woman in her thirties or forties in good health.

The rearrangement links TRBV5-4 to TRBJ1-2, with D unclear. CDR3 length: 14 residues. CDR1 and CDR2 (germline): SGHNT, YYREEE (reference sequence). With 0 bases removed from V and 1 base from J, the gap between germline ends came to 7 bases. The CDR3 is CASSLVGNNYGYTF. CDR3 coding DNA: TGTGCCAGCAGCTTGGTCGGGAATAACTATGGCTACACCTTC.

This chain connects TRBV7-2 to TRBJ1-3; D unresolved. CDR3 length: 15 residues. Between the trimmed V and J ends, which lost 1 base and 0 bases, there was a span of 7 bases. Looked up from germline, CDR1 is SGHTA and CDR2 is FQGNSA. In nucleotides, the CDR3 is TGTGCCAGCAGCTTAGTACATGGCTCTGGAAACACCATATATTTT. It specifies CASSLVHGSGNTIYF.

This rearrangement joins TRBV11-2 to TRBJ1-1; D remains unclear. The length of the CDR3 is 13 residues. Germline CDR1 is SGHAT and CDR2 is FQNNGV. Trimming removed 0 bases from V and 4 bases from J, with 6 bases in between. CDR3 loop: CASSLERSTEAFF. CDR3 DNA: TGTGCCAGCAGCTTAGAAAGGTCCACTGAAGCTTTCTTT.

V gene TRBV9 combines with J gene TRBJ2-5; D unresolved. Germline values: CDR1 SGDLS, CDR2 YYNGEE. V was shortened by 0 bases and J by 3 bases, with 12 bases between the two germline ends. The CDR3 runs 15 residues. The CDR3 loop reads CASSVGWGLKETQYF. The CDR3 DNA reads TGTGCCAGCAGCGTAGGCTGGGGATTAAAAGAGACCCAGTACTTC. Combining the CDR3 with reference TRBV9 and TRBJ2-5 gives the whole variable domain DSGVTQTPKHLITATGQRVTLRCSPRSGDLSVYWYQQSLDQGLQFLIQYYNGEERAKGNILERFSAQQFPDLHSELNLSSLELGDSALYFCASSVGWGLKETQYFGPGTRLLVL.

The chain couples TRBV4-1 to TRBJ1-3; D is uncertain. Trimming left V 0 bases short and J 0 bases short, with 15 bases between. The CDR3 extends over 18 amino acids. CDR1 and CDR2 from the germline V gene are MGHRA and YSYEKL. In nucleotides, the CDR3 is TGCGCCAGCAGCCAAGAGGGCTTCCCGGCCAGCTCTGGAAACACCATATATTTT. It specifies CASSQEGFPASSGNTIYF.

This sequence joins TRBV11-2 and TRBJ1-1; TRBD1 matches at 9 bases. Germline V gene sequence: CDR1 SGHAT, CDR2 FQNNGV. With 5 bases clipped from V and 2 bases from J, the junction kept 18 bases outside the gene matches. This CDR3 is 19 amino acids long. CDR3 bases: TGTGCCAGCAGCGCCCGGCCGGGACAGGGTTTTGGAAAAAACACTGAAGCTTTCTTT. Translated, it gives CASSARPGQGFGKNTEAFF.

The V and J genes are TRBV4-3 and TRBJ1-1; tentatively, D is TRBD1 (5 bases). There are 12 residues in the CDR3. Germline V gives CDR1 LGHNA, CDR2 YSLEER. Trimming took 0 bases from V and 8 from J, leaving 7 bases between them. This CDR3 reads CASSQDWGEAFF. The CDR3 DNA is TGCGCCAGCAGCCAAGATTGGGGGGAAGCTTTCTTT.

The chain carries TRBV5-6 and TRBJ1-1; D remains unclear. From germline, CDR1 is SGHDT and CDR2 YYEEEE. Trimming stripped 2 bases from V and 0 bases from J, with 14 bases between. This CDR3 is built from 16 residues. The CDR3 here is CASSLSYTMMNTEAFF. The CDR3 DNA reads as TGTGCCAGCAGCTTAAGCTACACCATGATGAACACTGAAGCTTTCTTT.

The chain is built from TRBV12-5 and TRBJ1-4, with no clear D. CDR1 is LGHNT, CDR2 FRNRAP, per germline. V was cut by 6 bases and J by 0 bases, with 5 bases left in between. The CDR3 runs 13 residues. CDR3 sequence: CASGRATNEKLFF. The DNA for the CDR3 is TGTGCTAGTGGACGTGCAACTAATGAAAAACTGTTTTTT.

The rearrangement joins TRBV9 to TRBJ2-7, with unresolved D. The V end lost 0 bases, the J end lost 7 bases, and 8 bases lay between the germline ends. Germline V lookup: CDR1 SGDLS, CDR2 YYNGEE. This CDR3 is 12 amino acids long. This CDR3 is CASSVDHKEQYF. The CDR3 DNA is TGTGCCAGCAGCGTAGACCACAAGGAGCAGTACTTC.

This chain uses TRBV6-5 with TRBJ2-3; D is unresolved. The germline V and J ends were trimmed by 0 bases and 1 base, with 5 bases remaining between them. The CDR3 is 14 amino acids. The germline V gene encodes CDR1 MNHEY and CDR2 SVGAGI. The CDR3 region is CASSYSWGTDTQYF. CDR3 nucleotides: TGTGCCAGCAGTTACTCATGGGGCACAGATACGCAGTATTTT.

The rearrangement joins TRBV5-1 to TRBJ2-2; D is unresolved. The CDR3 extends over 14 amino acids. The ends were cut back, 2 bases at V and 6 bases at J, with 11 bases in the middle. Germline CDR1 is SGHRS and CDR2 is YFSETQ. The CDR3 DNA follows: TGCGCCAGCAGCTTTACTCTCCCGGCCGGGGAGCTGTTTTTT. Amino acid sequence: CASSFTLPAGELFF. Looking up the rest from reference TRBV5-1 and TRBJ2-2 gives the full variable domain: KAGVTQTPRYLIKTRGQQVTLSCSPISGHRSVSWYQQTPGQGLQFLFEYFSETQRNKGNFPGRFSGRQFSNSRSEMNVSTLELGDSALYLCASSFTLPAGELFFGEGSRLTVL.

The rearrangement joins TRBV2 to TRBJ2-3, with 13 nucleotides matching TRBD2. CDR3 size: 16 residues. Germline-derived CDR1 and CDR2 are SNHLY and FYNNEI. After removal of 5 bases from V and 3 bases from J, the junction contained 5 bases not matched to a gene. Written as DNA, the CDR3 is TGTGCCAGCAGTAAAGGACTAGCGGGAGCGACAGATACGCAGTATTTT. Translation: CASSKGLAGATDTQYF.

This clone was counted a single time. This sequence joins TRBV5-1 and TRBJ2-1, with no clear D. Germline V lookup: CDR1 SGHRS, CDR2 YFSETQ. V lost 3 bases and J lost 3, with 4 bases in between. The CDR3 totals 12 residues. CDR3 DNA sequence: TGCGCCAGCAGCTGGGACTACAATGAGCAGTTCTTC. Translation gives CASSWDYNEQFF.

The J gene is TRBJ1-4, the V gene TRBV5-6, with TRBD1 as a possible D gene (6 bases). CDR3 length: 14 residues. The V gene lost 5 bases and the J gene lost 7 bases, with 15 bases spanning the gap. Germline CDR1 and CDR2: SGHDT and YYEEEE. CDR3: CASSEGRGSEKLFF. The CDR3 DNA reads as TGTGCCAGCAGTGAGGGCAGGGGAAGTGAAAAACTGTTTTTT.

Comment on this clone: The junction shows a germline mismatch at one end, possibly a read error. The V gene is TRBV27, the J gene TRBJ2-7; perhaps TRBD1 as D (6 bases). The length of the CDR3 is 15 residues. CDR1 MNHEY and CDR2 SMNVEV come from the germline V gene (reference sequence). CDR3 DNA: TGTGCCAGCAGTTTCTACTCGGACGCAGGGGCTCGAGAGGACTTC. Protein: CASSFYSDAGAREDF.

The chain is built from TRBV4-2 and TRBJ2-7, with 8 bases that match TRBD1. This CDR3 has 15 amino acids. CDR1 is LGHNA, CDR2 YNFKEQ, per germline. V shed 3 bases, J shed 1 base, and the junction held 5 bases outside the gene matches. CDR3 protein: CASSQTGVRSYEQYF. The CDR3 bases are TGTGCCAGCAGCCAGACAGGGGTTCGTTCCTACGAGCAGTACTTC.

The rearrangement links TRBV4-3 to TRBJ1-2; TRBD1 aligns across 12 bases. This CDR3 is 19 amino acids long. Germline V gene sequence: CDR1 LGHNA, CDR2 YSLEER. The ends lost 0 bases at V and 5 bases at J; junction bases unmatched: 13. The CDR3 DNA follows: TGCGCCAGCAGCCAAGAGTGGGGGACAGGGGGCATGCAGGGATATGGCTACACCTTC. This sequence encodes CASSQEWGTGGMQGYGYTF.

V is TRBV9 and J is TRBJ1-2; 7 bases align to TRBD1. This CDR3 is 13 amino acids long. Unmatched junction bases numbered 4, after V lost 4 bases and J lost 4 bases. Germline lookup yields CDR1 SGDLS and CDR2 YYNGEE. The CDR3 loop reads CASSPGTAYGYTF. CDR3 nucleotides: TGTGCCAGCAGCCCCGGGACAGCCTATGGCTACACCTTC. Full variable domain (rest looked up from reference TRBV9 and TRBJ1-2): DSGVTQTPKHLITATGQRVTLRCSPRSGDLSVYWYQQSLDQGLQFLIQYYNGEERAKGNILERFSAQQFPDLHSELNLSSLELGDSALYFCASSPGTAYGYTFGSGTRLTVV.

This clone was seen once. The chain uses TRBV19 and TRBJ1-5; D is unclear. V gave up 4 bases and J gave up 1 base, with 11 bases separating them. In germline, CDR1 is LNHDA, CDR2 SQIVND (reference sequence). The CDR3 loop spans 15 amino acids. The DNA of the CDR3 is TGTGCCAGTAGTACTTTTTTGGGGAGCAATCAGCCCCAGCATTTT. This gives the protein CASSTFLGSNQPQHF.